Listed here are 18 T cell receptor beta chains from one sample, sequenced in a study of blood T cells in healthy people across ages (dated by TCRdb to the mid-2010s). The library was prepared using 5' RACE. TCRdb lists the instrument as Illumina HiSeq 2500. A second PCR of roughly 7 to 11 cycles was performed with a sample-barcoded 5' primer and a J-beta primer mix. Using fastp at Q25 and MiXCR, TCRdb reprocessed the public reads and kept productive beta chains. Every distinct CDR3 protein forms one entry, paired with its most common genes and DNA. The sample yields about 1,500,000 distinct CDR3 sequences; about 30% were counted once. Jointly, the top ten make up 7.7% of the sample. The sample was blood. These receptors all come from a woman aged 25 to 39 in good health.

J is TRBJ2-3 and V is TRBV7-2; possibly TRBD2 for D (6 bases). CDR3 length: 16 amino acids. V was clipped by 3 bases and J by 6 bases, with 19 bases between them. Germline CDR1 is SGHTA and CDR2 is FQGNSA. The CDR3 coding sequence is TGTGCCAGCAGCTTGACCTCTGGTGGAGGGGCCGATACGCAGTATTTT. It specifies CASSLTSGGGADTQYF. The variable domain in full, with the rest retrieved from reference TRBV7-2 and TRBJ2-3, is GAGVSQSPSNKVTEKGKDVELRCDPISGHTALYWYRQSLGQGLEFLIYFQGNSAPDKSGLPSDRFSAERTGGSVSTLTIQRTQQEDSAVYLCASSLTSGGGADTQYFGPGTRLTVL.

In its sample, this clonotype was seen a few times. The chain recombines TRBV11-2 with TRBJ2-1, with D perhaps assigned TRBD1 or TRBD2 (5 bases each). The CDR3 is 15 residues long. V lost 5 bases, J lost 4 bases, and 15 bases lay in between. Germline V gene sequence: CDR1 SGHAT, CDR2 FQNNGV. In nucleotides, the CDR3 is TGTGCCAGCAGCGCAGTGGGACGCCGGTACAATGAGCAGTTCTTC. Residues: CASSAVGRRYNEQFF.

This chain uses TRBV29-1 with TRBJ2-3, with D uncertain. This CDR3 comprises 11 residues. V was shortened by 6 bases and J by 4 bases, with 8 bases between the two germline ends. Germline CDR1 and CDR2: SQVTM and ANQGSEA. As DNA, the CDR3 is TGCAGCGTATATTCTTCAGATACGCAGTATTTT. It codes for CSVYSSDTQYF.

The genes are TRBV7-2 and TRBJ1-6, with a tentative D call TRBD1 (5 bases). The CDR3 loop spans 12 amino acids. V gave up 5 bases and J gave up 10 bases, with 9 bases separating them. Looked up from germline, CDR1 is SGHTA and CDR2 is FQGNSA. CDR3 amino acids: CASSLGVSPLHF. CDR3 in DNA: TGTGCCAGCAGCCTAGGGGTCTCACCCCTCCACTTT. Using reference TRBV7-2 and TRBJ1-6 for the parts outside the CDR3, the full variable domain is GAGVSQSPSNKVTEKGKDVELRCDPISGHTALYWYRQSLGQGLEFLIYFQGNSAPDKSGLPSDRFSAERTGGSVSTLTIQRTQQEDSAVYLCASSLGVSPLHFGNGTRLTVT.

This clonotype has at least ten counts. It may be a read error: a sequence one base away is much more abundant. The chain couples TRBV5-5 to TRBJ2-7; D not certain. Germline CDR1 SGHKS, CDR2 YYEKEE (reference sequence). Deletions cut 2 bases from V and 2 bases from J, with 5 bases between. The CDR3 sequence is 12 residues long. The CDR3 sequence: CASSFSPYEQYF. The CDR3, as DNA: TGTGCCAGCAGCTTTAGCCCCTACGAGCAGTACTTC. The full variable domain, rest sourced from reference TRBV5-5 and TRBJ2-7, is DAGVTQSPTHLIKTRGQQVTLRCSPISGHKSVSWYQQVLGQGPQFIFQYYEKEERGRGNFPDRFSARQFPNYSSELNVNALLLGDSALYLCASSFSPYEQYFGPGTRLTVT.

The DNA for the CDR3 is TGTGCCAGCAGTGAGGAGAGACTGAACACTGAAGCTTTCTTT. Translated: CASSEERLNTEAFF. The chain is built from TRBV2 and TRBJ1-1; D is unresolved. The germline V and J ends were trimmed by 3 bases and 0 bases, with 8 bases remaining between them. Per the germline V gene, CDR1 is SNHLY and CDR2 is FYNNEI. This CDR3 comprises 14 residues. The full variable domain, its missing parts supplied by reference TRBV2 and TRBJ1-1, is EPEVTQTPSHQVTQMGQEVILRCVPISNHLYFYWYRQILGQKVEFLVSFYNNEISEKSEIFDDQFSVERPDGSNFTLKIRSTKLEDSAMYFCASSEERLNTEAFFGQGTRLTVV.

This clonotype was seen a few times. Here the CDR3 reads CASSSGLAGGVPETQYF. The DNA for the CDR3 is TGCGCCAGCAGCTCGGGACTAGCGGGAGGTGTGCCAGAGACCCAGTACTTC. This rearrangement joins TRBV5-1 to TRBJ2-5; 15 bases fit TRBD2. The CDR3 has 17 residues. The V gene end was trimmed by 3 bases and the J gene end by 4 bases; junction bases not matched to a gene: 7. Germline CDR1 is SGHRS and CDR2 is YFSETQ.

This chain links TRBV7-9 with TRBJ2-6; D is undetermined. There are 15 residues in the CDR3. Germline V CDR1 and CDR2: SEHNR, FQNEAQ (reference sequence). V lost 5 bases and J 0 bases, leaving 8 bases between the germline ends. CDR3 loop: CASSEKSSGANVLTF. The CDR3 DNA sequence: TGTGCCAGCAGCGAAAAAAGCTCTGGGGCCAACGTCCTGACTTTC.

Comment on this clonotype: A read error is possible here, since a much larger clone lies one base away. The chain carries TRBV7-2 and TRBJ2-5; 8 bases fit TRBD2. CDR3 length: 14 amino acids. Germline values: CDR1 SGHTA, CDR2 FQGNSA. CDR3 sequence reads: CVSKRELVEETQYF. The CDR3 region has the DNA TGTGTCAGCAAGCGGGAGTTAGTAGAAGAGACCCAGTACTTC.

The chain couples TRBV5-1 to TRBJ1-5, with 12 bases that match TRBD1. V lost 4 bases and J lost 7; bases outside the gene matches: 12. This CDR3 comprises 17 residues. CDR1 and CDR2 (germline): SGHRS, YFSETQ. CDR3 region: CASSPGQGARFGQPQHF. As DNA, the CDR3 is TGCGCCAGCAGCCCGGGACAGGGGGCGCGTTTTGGACAGCCCCAGCATTTT.

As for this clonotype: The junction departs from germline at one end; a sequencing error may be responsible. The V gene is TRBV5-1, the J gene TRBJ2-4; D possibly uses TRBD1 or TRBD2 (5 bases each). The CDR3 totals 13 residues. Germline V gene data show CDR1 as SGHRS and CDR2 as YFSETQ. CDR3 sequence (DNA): TGCGCCAGCAGCTTGGAATTCTCGGGGACGAGGTCCTTC. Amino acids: CASSLEFSGTRSF. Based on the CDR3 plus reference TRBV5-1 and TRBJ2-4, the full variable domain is KAGVTQTPRYLIKTRGQQVTLSCSPISGHRSVSWYQQTPGQGLQFLFEYFSETQRNKGNFPGRFSGRQFSNSRSEMNVSTLELGDSALYLCASSLEFSGTRSFGAGTRLSVL.

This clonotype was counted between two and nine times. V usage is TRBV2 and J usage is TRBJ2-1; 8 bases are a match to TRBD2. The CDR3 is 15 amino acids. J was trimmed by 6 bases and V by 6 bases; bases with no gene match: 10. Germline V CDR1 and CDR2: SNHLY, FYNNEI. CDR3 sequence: CASSRVGLEGNEQFF. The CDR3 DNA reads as TGTGCCAGCAGCCGGGTGGGACTAGAAGGCAATGAGCAGTTCTTC.

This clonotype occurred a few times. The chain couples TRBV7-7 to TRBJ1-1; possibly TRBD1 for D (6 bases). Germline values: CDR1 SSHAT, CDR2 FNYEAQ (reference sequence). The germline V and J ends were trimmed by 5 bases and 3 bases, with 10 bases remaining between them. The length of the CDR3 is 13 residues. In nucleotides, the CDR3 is TGTGCCAGCAGCAAGAGACAGGACACTGAAGCTTTCTTT. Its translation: CASSKRQDTEAFF.

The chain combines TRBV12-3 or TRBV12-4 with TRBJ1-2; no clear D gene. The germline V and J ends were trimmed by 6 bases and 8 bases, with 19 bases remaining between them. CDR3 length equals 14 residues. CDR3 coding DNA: TGTGCCAGCAGCTCCGGGCCCCGTTCTGTCGGCTACACCTTC. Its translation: CASSSGPRSVGYTF.

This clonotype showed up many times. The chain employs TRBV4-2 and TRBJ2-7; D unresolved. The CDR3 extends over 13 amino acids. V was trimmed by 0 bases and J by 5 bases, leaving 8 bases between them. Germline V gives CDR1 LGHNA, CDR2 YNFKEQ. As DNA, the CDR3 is TGTGCCAGCAGCCAAGATCGGCGGAACGAGCAGTACTTC. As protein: CASSQDRRNEQYF.

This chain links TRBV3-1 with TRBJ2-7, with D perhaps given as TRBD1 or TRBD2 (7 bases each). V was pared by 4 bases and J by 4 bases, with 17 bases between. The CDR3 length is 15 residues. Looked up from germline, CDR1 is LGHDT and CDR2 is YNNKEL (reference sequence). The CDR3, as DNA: TGTGCCAGCAGCCCCCCGACAGGGAGGGGTTACGAGCAGTACTTC. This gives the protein CASSPPTGRGYEQYF.

The CDR3 sequence: CASSSGRKNYEQYF. The CDR3 bases are TGTGCCAGCAGCTCGGGACGGAAAAACTACGAGCAGTACTTC. The chain combines TRBV9 with TRBJ2-7; D assignment may be TRBD1 or TRBD2 (5 bases each). The V and J ends lost 4 bases and 3 bases respectively, with 14 bases between them. The germline V gene encodes CDR1 SGDLS and CDR2 YYNGEE. The length of the CDR3 is 14 residues.

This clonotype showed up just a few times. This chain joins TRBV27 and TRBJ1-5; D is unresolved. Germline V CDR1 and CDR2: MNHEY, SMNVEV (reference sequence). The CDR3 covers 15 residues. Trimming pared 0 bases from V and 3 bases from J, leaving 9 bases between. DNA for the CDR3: TGTGCCAGCAGTTTATCCTGGCAGAACAATCAGCCCCAGCATTTT. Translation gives CASSLSWQNNQPQHF.